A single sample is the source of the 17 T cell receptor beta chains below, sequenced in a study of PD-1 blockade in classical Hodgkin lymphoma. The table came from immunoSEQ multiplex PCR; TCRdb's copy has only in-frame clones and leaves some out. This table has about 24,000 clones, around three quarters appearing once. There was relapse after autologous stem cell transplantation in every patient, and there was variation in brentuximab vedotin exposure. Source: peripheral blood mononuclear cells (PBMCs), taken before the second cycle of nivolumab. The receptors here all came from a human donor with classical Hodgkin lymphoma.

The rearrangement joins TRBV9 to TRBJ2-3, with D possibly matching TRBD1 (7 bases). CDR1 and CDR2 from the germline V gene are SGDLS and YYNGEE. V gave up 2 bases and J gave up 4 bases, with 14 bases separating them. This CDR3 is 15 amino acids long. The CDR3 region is CASSVEGTGADTQYF. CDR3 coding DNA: TGTGCCAGCAGCGTGGAGGGCACAGGGGCAGATACGCAGTATTTT. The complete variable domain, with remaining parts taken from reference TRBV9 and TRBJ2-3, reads DSGVTQTPKHLITATGQRVTLRCSPRSGDLSVYWYQQSLDQGLQFLIQYYNGEERAKGNILERFSAQQFPDLHSELNLSSLELGDSALYFCASSVEGTGADTQYFGPGTRLTVL.

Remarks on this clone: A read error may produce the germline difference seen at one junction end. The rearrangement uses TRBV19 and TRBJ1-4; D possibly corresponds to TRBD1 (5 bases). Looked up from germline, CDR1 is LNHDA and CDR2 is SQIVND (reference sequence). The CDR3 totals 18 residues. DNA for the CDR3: TGTGCCAGTAGTCTAGATTTACGCCTCCCGGGGGGGGATGAAAAACTGTTTTTT. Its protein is CASSLDLRLPGGDEKLFF.

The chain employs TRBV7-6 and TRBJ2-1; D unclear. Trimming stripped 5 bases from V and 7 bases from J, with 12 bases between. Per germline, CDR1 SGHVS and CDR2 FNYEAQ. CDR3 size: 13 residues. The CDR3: CASSTSLGNEQFF. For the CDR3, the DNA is TGTGCCAGCAGCACATCCCTGGGGAATGAGCAGTTCTTC. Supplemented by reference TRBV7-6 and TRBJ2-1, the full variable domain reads GAGVSQSPRYKVTKRGQDVALRCDPISGHVSLYWYRQALGQGPEFLTYFNYEAQQDKSGLPNDRFSAERPEGSISTLTIQRTEQRDSAMYRCASSTSLGNEQFFGPGTRLTVL.

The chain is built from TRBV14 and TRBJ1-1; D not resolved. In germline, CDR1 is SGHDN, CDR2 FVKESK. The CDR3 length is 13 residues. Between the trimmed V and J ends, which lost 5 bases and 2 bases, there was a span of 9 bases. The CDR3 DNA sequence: TGTGCCAGCAGCAATTCTTTTAACACTGAAGCTTTCTTT. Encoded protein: CASSNSFNTEAFF. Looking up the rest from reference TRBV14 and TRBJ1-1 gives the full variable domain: EAGVTQFPSHSVIEKGQTVTLRCDPISGHDNLYWYRRVMGKEIKFLLHFVKESKQDESGMPNNRFLAERTGGTYSTLKVQPAELEDSGVYFCASSNSFNTEAFFGQGTRLTVV.

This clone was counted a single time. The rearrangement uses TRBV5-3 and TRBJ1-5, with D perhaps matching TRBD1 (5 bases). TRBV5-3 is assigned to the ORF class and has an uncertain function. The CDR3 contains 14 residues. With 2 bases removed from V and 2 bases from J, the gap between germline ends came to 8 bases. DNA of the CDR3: TGTGCCAGAAGCTTAAAACAGGGCAATCAGCCCCAGCATTTT. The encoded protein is CARSLKQGNQPQHF.

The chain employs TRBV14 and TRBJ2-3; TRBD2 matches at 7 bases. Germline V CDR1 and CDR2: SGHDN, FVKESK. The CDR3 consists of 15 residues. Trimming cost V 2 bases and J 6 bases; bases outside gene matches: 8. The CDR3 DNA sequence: TGTGCCAGCAGCCAACGAGGGGTCGGGAGGGATACGCAGTATTTT. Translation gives CASSQRGVGRDTQYF.

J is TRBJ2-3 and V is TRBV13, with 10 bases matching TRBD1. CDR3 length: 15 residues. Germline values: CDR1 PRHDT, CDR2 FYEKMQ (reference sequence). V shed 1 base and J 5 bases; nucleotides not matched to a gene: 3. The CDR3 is CASSLDGQGVDTQYF. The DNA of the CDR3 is TGTGCCAGCAGCTTAGATGGACAGGGGGTAGATACGCAGTATTTT.

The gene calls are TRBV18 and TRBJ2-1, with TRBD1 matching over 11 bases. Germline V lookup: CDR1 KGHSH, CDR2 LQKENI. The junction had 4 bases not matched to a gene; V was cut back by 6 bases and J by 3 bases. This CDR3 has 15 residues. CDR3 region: CASSPGTGGYNEQFF. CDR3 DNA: TGTGCCAGCTCGCCGGGGACAGGGGGCTACAATGAGCAGTTCTTC.

CDR3 sequence: CASSLQAGDYNEQFF. The CDR3 bases are TGTGCCAGCAGCTTACAAGCGGGAGACTACAATGAGCAGTTCTTC. The chain couples TRBV7-3 to TRBJ2-1; 8 nucleotides align to TRBD2. Per germline, CDR1 SGHTA and CDR2 FQGTGA. CDR3 size: 15 residues. The V and J ends lost 2 bases and 3 bases, in that order; junction bases with no gene match: 3.

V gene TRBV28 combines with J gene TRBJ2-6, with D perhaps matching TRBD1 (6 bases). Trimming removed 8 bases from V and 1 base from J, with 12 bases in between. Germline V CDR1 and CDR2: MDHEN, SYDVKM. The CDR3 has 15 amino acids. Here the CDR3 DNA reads TGTGCCAGCGGCACAGGGAATTCTGGGGCCAACGTCCTGACTTTC. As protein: CASGTGNSGANVLTF. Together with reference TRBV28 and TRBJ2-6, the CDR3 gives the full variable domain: DVKVTQSSRYLVKRTGEKVFLECVQDMDHENMFWYRQDPGLGLRLIYFSYDVKMKEKGDIPEGYSVSREKKERFSLILESASTNQTSMYLCASGTGNSGANVLTFGAGSRLTVL.

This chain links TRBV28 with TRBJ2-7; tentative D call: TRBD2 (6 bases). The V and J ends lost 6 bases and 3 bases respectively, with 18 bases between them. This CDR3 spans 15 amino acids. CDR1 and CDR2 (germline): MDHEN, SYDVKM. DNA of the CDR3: TGTGCCAGCAGCCCCAGCGGGCTCTCCCTCTACGAGCAGTACTTC. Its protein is CASSPSGLSLYEQYF.

The CDR3 region is CASSETPWGYQETQYF. The CDR3 coding sequence is TGTGCCAGCAGTGAAACCCCCTGGGGATACCAAGAGACCCAGTACTTC. The gene calls are TRBV2 and TRBJ2-5; D is uncertain. The length of the CDR3 is 16 residues. Germline loops: CDR1 SNHLY, CDR2 FYNNEI. The germline V and J ends were trimmed by 2 bases and 0 bases, with 13 bases remaining between them.

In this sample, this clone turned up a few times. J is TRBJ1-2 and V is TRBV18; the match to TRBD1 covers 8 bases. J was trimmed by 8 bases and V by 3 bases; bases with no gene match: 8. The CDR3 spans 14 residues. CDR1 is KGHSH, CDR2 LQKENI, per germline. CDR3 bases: TGTGCCAGCTCACCCGGGACAGGCCCTTTCGGCTACACCTTC. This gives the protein CASSPGTGPFGYTF.

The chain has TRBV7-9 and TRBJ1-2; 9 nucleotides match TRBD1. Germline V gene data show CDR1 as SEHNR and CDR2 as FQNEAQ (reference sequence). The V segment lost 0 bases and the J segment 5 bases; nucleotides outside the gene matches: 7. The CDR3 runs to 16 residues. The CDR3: CASSLARGGQGYGYTF. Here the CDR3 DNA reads TGTGCCAGCAGCTTAGCGAGAGGTGGACAGGGGTATGGCTACACCTTC.

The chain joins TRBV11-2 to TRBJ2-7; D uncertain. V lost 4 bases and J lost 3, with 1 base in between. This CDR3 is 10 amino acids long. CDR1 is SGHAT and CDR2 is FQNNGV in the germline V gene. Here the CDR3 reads CASSYYEQYF. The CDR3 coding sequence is TGTGCCAGCAGCTACTACGAGCAGTACTTC.

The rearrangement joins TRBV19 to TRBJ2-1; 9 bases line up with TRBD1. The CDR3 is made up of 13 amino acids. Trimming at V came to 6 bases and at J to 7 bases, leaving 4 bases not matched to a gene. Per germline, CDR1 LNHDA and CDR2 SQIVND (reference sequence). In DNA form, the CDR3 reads TGTGCCAGTAGGGGACAGGGAGTTAATGAGCAGTTCTTC. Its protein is CASRGQGVNEQFF.

This CDR3 reads CATSRAPSGRTDTQYF. CDR3 nucleotides: TGTGCCACCAGCAGGGCTCCTAGCGGGAGAACAGATACGCAGTATTTT. This chain joins TRBV15 and TRBJ2-3; 10 positions agree with TRBD2. The V segment lost 3 bases and the J segment 3 bases; nucleotides outside the gene matches: 6. The CDR3 is made up of 16 amino acids. CDR1 and CDR2 from the germline V gene are LNHNV and YYDKDF (reference sequence).